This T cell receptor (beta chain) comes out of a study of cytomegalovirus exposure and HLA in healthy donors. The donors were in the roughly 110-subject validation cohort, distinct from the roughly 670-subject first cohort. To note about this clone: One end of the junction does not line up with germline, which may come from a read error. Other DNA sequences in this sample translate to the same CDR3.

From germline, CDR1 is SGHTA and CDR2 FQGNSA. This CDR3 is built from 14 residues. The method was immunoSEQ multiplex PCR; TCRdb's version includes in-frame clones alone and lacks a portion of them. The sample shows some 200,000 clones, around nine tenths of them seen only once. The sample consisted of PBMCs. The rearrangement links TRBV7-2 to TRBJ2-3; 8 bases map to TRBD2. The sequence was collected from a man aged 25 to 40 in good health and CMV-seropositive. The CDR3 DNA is TGTGCCAGCAGCCTAGCGGGTCGCACAGATACGCAGTATTTT. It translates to CASSLAGRTDTQYF.